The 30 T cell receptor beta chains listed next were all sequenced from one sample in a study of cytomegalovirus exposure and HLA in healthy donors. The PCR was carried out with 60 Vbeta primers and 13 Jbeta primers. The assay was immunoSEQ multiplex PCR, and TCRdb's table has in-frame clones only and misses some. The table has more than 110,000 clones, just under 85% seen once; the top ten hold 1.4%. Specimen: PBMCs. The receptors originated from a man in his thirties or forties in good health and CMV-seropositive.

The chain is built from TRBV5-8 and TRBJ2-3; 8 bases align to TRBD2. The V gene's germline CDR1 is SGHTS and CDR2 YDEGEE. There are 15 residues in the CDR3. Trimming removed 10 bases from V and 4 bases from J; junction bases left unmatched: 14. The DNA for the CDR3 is TGTGCCGGGGACGGGAGGGCCGGAGCGGCAGATACGCAGTATTTT. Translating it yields CAGDGRAGAADTQYF. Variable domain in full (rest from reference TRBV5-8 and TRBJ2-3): EAGVTQSPTHLIKTRGQQATLRCSPISGHTSVYWYQQALGLGLQFLLWYDEGEERNRGNFPPRFSGRQFPNYSSELNVNALELEDSALYLCAGDGRAGAADTQYFGPGTRLTVL.

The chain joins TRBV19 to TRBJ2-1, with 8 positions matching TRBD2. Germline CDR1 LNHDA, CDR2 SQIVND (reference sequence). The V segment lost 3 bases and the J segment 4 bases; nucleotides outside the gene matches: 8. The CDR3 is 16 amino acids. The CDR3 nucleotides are TGTGCCAGTAGTATTGGAACTAGCGGCTATTACAATGAGCAGTTCTTC. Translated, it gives CASSIGTSGYYNEQFF.

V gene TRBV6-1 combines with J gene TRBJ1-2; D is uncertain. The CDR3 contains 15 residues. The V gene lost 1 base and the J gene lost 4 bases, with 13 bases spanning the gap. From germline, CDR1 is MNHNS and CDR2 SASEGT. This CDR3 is CASSEVRRVGYGYTF. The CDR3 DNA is TGTGCCAGCAGTGAAGTGAGGAGGGTCGGCTATGGCTACACCTTC.

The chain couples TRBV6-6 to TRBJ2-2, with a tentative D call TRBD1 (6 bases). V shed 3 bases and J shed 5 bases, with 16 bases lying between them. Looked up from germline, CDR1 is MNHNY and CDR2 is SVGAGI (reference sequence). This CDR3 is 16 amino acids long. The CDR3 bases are TGTGCCAGCAGTTATCCCTACAGGGCAGGTACCGGGGAGCTGTTTTTT. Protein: CASSYPYRAGTGELFF.

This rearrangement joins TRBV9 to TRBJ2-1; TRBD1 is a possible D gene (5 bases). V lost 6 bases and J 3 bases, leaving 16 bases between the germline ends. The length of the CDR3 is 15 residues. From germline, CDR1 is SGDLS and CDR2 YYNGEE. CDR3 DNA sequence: TGTGCCAGCAACATGCAGGGTATATTCTACAATGAGCAGTTCTTC. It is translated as CASNMQGIFYNEQFF.

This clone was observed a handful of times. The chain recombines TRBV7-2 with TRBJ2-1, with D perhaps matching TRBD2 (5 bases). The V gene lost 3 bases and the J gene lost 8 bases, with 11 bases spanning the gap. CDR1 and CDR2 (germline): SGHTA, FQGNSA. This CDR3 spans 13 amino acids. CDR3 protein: CASSFIGRDEQFF. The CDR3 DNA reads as TGTGCCAGCAGCTTTATCGGGCGGGATGAGCAGTTCTTC.

CDR3 sequence reads: CASSPGLAGGRETQYF. The CDR3, as DNA: TGTGCCAGCAGCCCAGGACTAGCGGGGGGGCGCGAGACCCAGTACTTC. The J gene is TRBJ2-5, the V gene TRBV7-2; 15 positions agree with TRBD2. V shed 5 bases and J 5 bases; nucleotides not matched to a gene: 6. The CDR3 totals 16 residues. Germline CDR1 reads SGHTA; CDR2 reads FQGNSA.

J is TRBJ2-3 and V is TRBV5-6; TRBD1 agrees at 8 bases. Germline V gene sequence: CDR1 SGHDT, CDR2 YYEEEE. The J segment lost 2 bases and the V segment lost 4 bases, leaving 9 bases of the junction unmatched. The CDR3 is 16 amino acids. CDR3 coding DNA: TGTGCCAGCAGCCATCAAACGGACAGGGTCACAGATACGCAGTATTTT. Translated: CASSHQTDRVTDTQYF.

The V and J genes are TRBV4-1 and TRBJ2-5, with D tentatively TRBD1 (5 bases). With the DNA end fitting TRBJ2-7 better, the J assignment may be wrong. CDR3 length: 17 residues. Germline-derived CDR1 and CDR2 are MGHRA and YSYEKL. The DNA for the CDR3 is TGCGCCAGCAGCCAAGATCCTCCGGGCAGGGCCCTTTACGAGCAGTACTTC. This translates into CASSQDPPGRALYEQYF.

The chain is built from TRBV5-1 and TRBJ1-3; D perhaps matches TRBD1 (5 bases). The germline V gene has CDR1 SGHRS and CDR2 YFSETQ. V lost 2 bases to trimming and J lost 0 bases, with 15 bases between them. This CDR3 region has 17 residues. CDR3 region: CASSLEQVELSGNTIYF. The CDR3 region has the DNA TGCGCCAGCAGCTTAGAACAGGTGGAGCTCTCTGGAAACACCATATATTTT.

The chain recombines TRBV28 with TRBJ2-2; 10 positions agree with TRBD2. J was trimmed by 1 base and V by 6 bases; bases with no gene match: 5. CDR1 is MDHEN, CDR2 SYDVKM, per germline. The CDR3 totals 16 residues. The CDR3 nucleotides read TGTGCCAGCAGGGCTAGCGGGGGCCTGAACACCGGGGAGCTGTTTTTT. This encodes CASRASGGLNTGELFF.

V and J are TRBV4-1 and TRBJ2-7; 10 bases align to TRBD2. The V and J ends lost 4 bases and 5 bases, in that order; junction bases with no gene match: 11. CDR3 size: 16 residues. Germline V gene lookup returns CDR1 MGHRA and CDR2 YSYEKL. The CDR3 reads CASSPPMGLAGDEQYF. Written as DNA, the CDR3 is TGCGCCAGCAGCCCCCCTATGGGCCTAGCGGGAGACGAGCAGTACTTC.

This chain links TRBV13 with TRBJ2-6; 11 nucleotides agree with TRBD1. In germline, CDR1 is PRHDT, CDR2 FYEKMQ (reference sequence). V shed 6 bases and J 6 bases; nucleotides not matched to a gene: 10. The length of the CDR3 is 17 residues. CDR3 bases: TGTGCCAGCAGTTTTGGACAGGGGGCTCTTTTGGCCAACGTCCTGACTTTC. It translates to CASSFGQGALLANVLTF.

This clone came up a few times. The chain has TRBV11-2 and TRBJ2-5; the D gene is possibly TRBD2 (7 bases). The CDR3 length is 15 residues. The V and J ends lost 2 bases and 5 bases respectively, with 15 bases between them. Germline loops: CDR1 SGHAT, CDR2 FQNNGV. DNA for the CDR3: TGTGCCAGCAGCTTAACCAGGGGAGGGTGGGAGACCCAGTACTTC. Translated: CASSLTRGGWETQYF.

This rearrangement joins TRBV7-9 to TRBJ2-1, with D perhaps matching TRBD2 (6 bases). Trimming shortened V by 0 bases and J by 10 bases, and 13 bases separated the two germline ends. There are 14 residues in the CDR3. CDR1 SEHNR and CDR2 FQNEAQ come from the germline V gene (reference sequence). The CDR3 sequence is CASSLAEREDEQFF. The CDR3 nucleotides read TGTGCCAGCAGCTTAGCGGAAAGGGAGGACGAGCAGTTCTTC.

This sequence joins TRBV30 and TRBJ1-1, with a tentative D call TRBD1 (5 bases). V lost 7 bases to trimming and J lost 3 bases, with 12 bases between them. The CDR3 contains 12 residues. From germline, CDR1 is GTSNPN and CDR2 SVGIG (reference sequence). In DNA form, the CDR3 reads TGTGCCTTGGACACCTTGGACACTGAAGCTTTCTTT. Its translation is CALDTLDTEAFF.

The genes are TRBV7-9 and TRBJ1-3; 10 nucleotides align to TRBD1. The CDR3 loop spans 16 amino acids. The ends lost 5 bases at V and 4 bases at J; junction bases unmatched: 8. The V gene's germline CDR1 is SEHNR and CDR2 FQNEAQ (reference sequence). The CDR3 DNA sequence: TGTGCCAGCAGCCCCAGGACAGGGGGAGGCGGAAACACCATATATTTT. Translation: CASSPRTGGGGNTIYF.

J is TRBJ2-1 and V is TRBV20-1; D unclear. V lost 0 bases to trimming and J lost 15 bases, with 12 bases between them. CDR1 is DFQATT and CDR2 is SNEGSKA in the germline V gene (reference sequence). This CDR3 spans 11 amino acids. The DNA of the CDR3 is TGCAGTGCTAGAGATTTCCAGGATTTGTTCTTC. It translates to CSARDFQDLFF.

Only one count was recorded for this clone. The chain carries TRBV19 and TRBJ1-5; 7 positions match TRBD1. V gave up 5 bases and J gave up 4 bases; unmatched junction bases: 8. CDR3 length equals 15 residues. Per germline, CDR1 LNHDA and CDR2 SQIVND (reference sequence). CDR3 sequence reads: CASSVYGTANQPQHF. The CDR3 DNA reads TGTGCCAGTAGTGTCTATGGGACAGCAAATCAGCCCCAGCATTTT.

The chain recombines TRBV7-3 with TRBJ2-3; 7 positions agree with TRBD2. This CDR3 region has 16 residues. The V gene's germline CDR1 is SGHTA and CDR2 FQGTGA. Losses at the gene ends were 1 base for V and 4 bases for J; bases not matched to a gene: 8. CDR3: CASSLKGGSGADTQYF. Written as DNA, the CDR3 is TGTGCCAGCAGCTTAAAAGGCGGGAGTGGGGCAGATACGCAGTATTTT.

The CDR3 region is CASSLMTGVEDTQYF. In nucleotides, the CDR3 is TGTGCCAGCAGCTTAATGACAGGGGTGGAAGATACGCAGTATTTT. The chain joins TRBV7-3 to TRBJ2-3; the match to TRBD1 covers 8 bases. This CDR3 is 15 amino acids long. J lost 5 bases, V lost 1 base, and 5 bases had no gene match. Germline values: CDR1 SGHTA, CDR2 FQGTGA. Complete variable domain (other parts from reference TRBV7-3 and TRBJ2-3): GAGVSQTPSNKVTEKGKYVELRCDPISGHTALYWYRQSLGQGPEFLIYFQGTGAADDSGLPNDRFFAVRPEGSVSTLKIQRTERGDSAVYLCASSLMTGVEDTQYFGPGTRLTVL.

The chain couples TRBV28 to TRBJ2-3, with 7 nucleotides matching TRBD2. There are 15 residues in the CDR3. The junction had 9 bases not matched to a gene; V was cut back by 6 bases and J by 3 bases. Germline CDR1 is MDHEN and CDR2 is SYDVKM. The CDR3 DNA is TGTGCCAGCAGCTGGAGCGGGGTCAGGACAGATACGCAGTATTTT. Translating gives CASSWSGVRTDTQYF.

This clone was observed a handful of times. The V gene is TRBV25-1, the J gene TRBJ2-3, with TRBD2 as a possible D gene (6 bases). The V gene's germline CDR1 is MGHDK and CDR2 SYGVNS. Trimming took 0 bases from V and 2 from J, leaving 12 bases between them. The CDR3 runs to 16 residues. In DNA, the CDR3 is TGTGCCAGCAGTGAATATAGAACTAGCTACACAGATACGCAGTATTTT. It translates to CASSEYRTSYTDTQYF.

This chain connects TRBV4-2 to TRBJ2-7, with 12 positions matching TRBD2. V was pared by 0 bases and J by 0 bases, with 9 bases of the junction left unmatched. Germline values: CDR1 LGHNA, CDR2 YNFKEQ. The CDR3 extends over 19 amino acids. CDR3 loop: CASSQDQTSGGRSSYEQYF. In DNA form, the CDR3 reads TGTGCCAGCAGCCAAGATCAGACTAGCGGGGGCCGAAGCTCCTACGAGCAGTACTTC.

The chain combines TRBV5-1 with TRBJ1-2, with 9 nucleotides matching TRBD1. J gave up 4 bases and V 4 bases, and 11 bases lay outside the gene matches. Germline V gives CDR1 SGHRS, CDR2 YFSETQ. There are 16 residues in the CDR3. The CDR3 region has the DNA TGCGCCAGCAGCAATGGCCCGGGACAGGGTGCCTATGGCTACACCTTC. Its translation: CASSNGPGQGAYGYTF.

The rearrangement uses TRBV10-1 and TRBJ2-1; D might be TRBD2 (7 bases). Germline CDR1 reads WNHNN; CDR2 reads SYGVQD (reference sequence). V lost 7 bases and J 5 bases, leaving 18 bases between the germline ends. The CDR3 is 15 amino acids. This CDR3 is CASTRGEGGNNEQFF. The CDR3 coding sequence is TGCGCCAGCACAAGGGGGGAGGGGGGGAACAATGAGCAGTTCTTC.

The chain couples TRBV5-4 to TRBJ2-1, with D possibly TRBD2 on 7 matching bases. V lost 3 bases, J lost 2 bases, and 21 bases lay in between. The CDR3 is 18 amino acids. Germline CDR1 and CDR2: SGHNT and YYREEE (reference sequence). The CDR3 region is CASSSMARGGGAYNEQFF. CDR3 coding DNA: TGTGCCAGCAGCTCTATGGCCCGGGGAGGGGGGGCCTACAATGAGCAGTTCTTC.

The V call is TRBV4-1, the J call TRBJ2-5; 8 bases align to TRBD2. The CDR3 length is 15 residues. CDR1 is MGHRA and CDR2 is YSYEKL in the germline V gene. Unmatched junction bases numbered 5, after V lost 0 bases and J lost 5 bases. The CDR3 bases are TGCGCCAGCAGCCAAGACCTAGCGGGTGTGGAGACCCAGTACTTC. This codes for CASSQDLAGVETQYF.

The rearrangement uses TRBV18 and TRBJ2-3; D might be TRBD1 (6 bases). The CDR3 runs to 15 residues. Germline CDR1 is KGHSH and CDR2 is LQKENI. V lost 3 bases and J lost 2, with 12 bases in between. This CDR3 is CASSPQTGNTDTQYF. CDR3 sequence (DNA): TGTGCCAGCTCACCTCAGACAGGAAACACAGATACGCAGTATTTT.

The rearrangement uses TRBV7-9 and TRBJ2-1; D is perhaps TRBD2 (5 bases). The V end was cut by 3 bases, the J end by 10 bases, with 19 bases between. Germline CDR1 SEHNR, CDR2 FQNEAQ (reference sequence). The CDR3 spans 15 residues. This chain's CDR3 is CASSFSLGSGEEQFF. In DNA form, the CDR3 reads TGTGCCAGCAGCTTCAGCCTAGGGTCCGGGGAGGAGCAGTTCTTC.